This TCR beta chain was identified in a study of Graves' ophthalmopathy and Graves' hyperthyroidism. The TCR beta CDR3 regions underwent amplification from RNA transcripts. HTBI primers served in a first-round RT-PCR, which a second-round multiplex PCR followed. MiXCR, applied by TCRdb to the multiplex PCR reads, yields one record per CDR3 protein. The repertoire holds 400,000 to 450,000 distinct CDR3 sequences, with around 20% as singletons. This clonotype occurred many times. Germline values: CDR1 MNHEY, CDR2 SVGEGT. Deletions cut 4 bases from V and 0 bases from J, with 10 bases between. CDR3 size: 16 residues.

This sequence originates from a woman younger than 30 with stable Graves' hyperthyroidism. The chain combines TRBV6-2 or TRBV6-3 with TRBJ2-6; D possibly corresponds to TRBD1 (6 bases). The specimen sequenced was peripheral blood. CDR3 protein: CASSSTGHSGANVLTF. The CDR3 nucleotides are TGTGCCAGCAGTTCCACGGGACACTCTGGGGCCAACGTCCTGACTTTC.